This TCR beta chain was recorded in a study of shared clonotypes between healthy human individuals. CDR3 length: 15 residues. Deletions cut 4 bases from V and 9 bases from J, with 23 bases between. Looked up from germline, CDR1 is SGHRS and CDR2 is YFSETQ. Concerning this clone itself: Its cognate antigen is unknown.

Study observations and caveats: Some clonotypes were shared by all four sorted-subset donors, while others were not shared. The non-shared ones had lower generation probabilities than the shared ones. Naive subsets usually exceeded memory subsets in estimated richness. Naive CD4 clonotype sharing across several donors was 4.5% to 6%.

Across several immunoSEQ plates, the genomic DNA of each subset was split evenly. Data came from immunoSEQ multiplex PCR; TCRdb stores just in-frame clones and leaves some out. The sample includes some 2,400,000 clones, more than 90% seen only once; the top ten take roughly 0.13%. Sequencing was carried out using naive CD4+ T cells sorted from blood. This sample's subset: CD45RA+ positively selected. The TCR was taken from a man aged 18 to 35 in good health. The chain joins TRBV5-1 to TRBJ2-7; the D gene is possibly TRBD1 (6 bases). The CDR3: CASSVTGNPGEVQYF. The CDR3 bases are TGCGCCAGCAGCGTGACAGGTAATCCCGGTGAGGTGCAGTACTTC.